The sequence of this TCR beta chain was determined in a study of a mutant IDH1 vaccine in newly diagnosed glioma. The CDR3 runs to 13 residues. Time point specified: baseline, week 1 (first vaccination visit). Noted treatment: pre-vaccination baseline after standard-of-care therapy. TCRdb's table, derived via immunoSEQ multiplex PCR, lists solely in-frame clones and lacks some. The repertoire has over 25,000 clones, around 85% of them found once; the top ten carry around 5%. The source material was PBMCs, sampled from a glioma patient treated with radiotherapy, temozolomide or both. The receptor's source is a woman aged 40-49 years with glioma. This chain links TRBV21-1 with TRBJ1-5; the tabulated D call, TRBD1, remains unverified against the DNA. TRBV21-1 is deemed a pseudogene. The CDR3 nucleotides read TGTGCCAGCAGCAAAGCCTGGCCTCAGCCCCAGCATTTT. This gives the protein CASSKAWPQPQHF.